The 16 T cell receptor beta chains reported below all come from one sample, sequenced in a study of T cell responses to AZD1222 COVID-19 vaccine (dated by TCRdb to about 2021). Per the publication, the time point label means: baseline before first vaccination. The library was built by means of the immunoSEQ multiplex PCR assay. The clones in this table, taken by TCRdb from immuneACCESS, are in-frame only. Not every clone is retained; where verified, under half of the shortfall comes from an unresolved V gene, and the cause of the rest is unknown. The sample records about 92,000 clones, 85% to 90% of which are singletons. Together, the top ten hold about 9.4% of the sample. Sample: peripheral blood, taken on day 0 of AZD1222 vaccination. These receptors were obtained from an adult in good health.

The chain links TRBV29-1 to TRBJ2-7, with 8 bases lining up with TRBD2. The J segment lost 7 bases and the V segment lost 4 bases, leaving 9 bases of the junction unmatched. There are 13 residues in the CDR3. Per the germline V gene, CDR1 is SQVTM and CDR2 is ANQGSEA. The CDR3 here is CSVVVAGSGEQYF. The CDR3 nucleotides read TGCAGCGTTGTGGTAGCGGGGTCGGGGGAGCAGTACTTC.

V usage is TRBV5-5 and J usage is TRBJ2-5, with 7 bases fitting TRBD1. Germline-derived CDR1 and CDR2 are SGHKS and YYEKEE (reference sequence). The J segment lost 4 bases and the V segment lost 1 base, leaving 4 bases of the junction unmatched. The CDR3 is made up of 14 amino acids. CDR3 nucleotides: TGTGCCAGCAGCTTGACCCCAGGGGGAGAGACCCAGTACTTC. Its protein is CASSLTPGGETQYF.

The rearrangement uses TRBV5-8 and TRBJ1-1; D gene uncertain. Germline loops: CDR1 SGHTS, CDR2 YDEGEE. The CDR3 runs 12 residues. V lost 1 base, J lost 10 bases, and 11 bases lay in between. CDR3 residues: CASSLLLGSAFF. DNA for the CDR3: TGTGCCAGCAGCTTGTTGCTGGGCTCAGCTTTCTTT.

The chain joins TRBV10-3 to TRBJ1-2; 9 bases match TRBD1. Trimming took 3 bases from V and 6 from J; bases not matched to a gene: 8. The CDR3 is made up of 15 amino acids. In germline, CDR1 is ENHRY, CDR2 SYGVKD. The CDR3 DNA follows: TGTGCCATCAGTGAACTCCGGGACAGGGTTGATGGCTACACCTTC. Protein: CAISELRDRVDGYTF.

The chain couples TRBV4-2 to TRBJ1-2, with 7 nucleotides matching TRBD1. Germline trimming cut 0 bases from V and 5 bases from J; bases unmatched to any gene: 9. Germline CDR1 is LGHNA and CDR2 is YNFKEQ. This CDR3 has 16 residues. The CDR3 bases are TGTGCCAGCAGCCAAGAGTCTCGACAGGGTGTTTATGGCTACACCTTC. It yields the protein CASSQESRQGVYGYTF.

CDR3 sequence: CATKVAGGPETQYF. The CDR3 coding sequence is TGTGCCACCAAGGTAGCGGGAGGCCCAGAGACCCAGTACTTC. The gene calls are TRBV15 and TRBJ2-5, with 10 nucleotides matching TRBD2. V gave up 7 bases and J gave up 4 bases; unmatched junction bases: 6. The length of the CDR3 is 14 residues. CDR1 LNHNV and CDR2 YYDKDF come from the germline V gene (reference sequence).

The CDR3 DNA is TGTGCCAGCTCGGAAATCCAGGGGGTTGAGCAGTTCTTC. As protein: CASSEIQGVEQFF. The chain uses TRBV18 and TRBJ2-1; 7 bases map to TRBD1. Germline V gene lookup returns CDR1 KGHSH and CDR2 LQKENI. The CDR3 has 13 residues. J was trimmed by 9 bases and V by 6 bases; bases with no gene match: 8.

This chain joins TRBV4-1 and TRBJ2-1; D unclear. This CDR3 has 13 amino acids. The V end was cut by 4 bases, the J end by 9 bases, with 13 bases between. CDR1 is MGHRA, CDR2 YSYEKL, per germline. The CDR3 sequence: CASSRATLGEQFF. Here the CDR3 DNA reads TGCGCCAGCAGCCGGGCCACACTCGGTGAGCAGTTCTTC.

The genes are TRBV25-1 and TRBJ1-6; TRBD1 is a possible D gene (5 bases). This CDR3 is 14 amino acids long. Trimming left V 6 bases short and J 8 bases short, with 14 bases between. The germline gives CDR1 MGHDK, CDR2 SYGVNS. CDR3 loop: CASRSRTPDSPLHF. The CDR3 nucleotides read TGTGCCAGCAGGTCGCGGACACCAGATTCACCCCTCCACTTT.

The V call is TRBV19, the J call TRBJ1-5; tentative D call: TRBD1 (6 bases). Deletions cut 3 bases from V and 3 bases from J, with 9 bases between. Germline values: CDR1 LNHDA, CDR2 SQIVND (reference sequence). The CDR3 loop spans 14 amino acids. CDR3 residues: CASSIRGHNQPQHF. CDR3 nucleotide sequence: TGTGCCAGTAGTATTCGGGGGCACAATCAGCCCCAGCATTTT.

The CDR3 is CASRPPGRGDSGELFF. CDR3 sequence (DNA): TGTGCCAGCAGGCCACCGGGACGGGGGGATTCCGGGGAGCTGTTTTTT. The chain recombines TRBV7-2 with TRBJ2-2, with 7 bases lining up with TRBD2. Per germline, CDR1 SGHTA and CDR2 FQGNSA. The CDR3 length is 16 residues. Germline trimming cut 6 bases from V and 6 bases from J; bases unmatched to any gene: 13.

The chain has TRBV27 and TRBJ2-1; D not certain. Germline CDR1 reads MNHEY; CDR2 reads SMNVEV (reference sequence). The CDR3 consists of 11 residues. Trimming cost V 6 bases and J 5 bases, with 5 bases left between them. CDR3 bases: TGTGCCAGCAGCGAAAACAATGAGCAGTTCTTC. This encodes CASSENNEQFF.

The chain recombines TRBV5-1 with TRBJ2-2; D call uncertain. V was trimmed by 0 bases and J by 2 bases, leaving 14 bases between them. Germline values: CDR1 SGHRS, CDR2 YFSETQ. CDR3 length: 17 residues. CDR3 bases: TGCGCCAGCAGCTTGGCCGCTCCTGCCCTTAACACCGGGGAGCTGTTTTTT. Translated, it gives CASSLAAPALNTGELFF.

The chain couples TRBV15 to TRBJ1-2; D gene ambiguous. The CDR3 has 15 amino acids. Looked up from germline, CDR1 is LNHNV and CDR2 is YYDKDF (reference sequence). V lost 5 bases and J 4 bases, leaving 17 bases between the germline ends. This CDR3 is CATSEGPRILYGYTF. The CDR3 DNA is TGTGCCACCAGCGAAGGGCCGCGTATCCTCTATGGCTACACCTTC.

V usage is TRBV7-9 and J usage is TRBJ2-7, with a possible D match to TRBD1 (6 bases). CDR3 size: 12 residues. V lost 3 bases, J lost 12 bases, and 15 bases lay in between. Germline assignment: CDR1 SEHNR and CDR2 FQNEAQ (reference sequence). This CDR3 reads CASSFADSRMYF. The CDR3 DNA reads TGTGCCAGCAGCTTCGCGGACAGCCGGATGTACTTC.

The chain couples TRBV4-1 to TRBJ2-1; 12 bases line up with TRBD2. With V trimmed by 3 bases and J by 4 bases, 10 bases remained unmatched. The CDR3 is made up of 18 amino acids. Germline assignment: CDR1 MGHRA and CDR2 YSYEKL. CDR3 loop: CASSHSGTSGSPYNEQFF. CDR3 in DNA: TGCGCCAGCAGCCACTCCGGGACTAGCGGGTCACCTTACAATGAGCAGTTCTTC.